The 19 T cell receptor beta chains below come from one sample, sequenced in a study of T cell responses to AZD1222 COVID-19 vaccine. Method: immunoSEQ multiplex PCR; TCRdb's copy keeps in-frame clones and lacks some. The table records 170,000 or so clones, 93% of them present only once. The sequences come from peripheral blood, collected on day 0 of AZD1222 vaccination. Receptors were obtained from an adult in good health.

The V call is TRBV6-1, the J call TRBJ1-1; D possibly corresponds to TRBD1 (5 bases). CDR3 length: 14 amino acids. The germline gives CDR1 MNHNS, CDR2 SASEGT. Between the trimmed V and J ends, which lost 3 bases and 0 bases, there was a span of 8 bases. The CDR3 DNA reads as TGTGCCAGCAGTGACAGGGTATTGAACACTGAAGCTTTCTTT. Translated, it gives CASSDRVLNTEAFF.

V gene TRBV6-5 combines with J gene TRBJ1-2, with D hard to call. V was trimmed by 3 bases and J by 5 bases, leaving 10 bases between them. CDR1 MNHEY and CDR2 SVGAGI come from the germline V gene. This CDR3 comprises 13 residues. CDR3 bases: TGTGCCAGCAGTTATTCAAGCCAGTATGGCTACACCTTC. Protein: CASSYSSQYGYTF.

The chain recombines TRBV27 with TRBJ1-6; D gene unclear. The CDR3 is 15 residues long. CDR1 MNHEY and CDR2 SMNVEV come from the germline V gene (reference sequence). V lost 6 bases to trimming and J lost 8 bases, with 17 bases between them. CDR3 loop: CASSPAGYSDSPLHF. In DNA, the CDR3 is TGTGCCAGCAGCCCGGCCGGGTACAGTGATTCACCCCTCCACTTT.

For this clone: The identical CDR3 is also encoded by other nucleotide sequences in the sample. The chain couples TRBV18 to TRBJ1-1; D gene uncertain. Looked up from germline, CDR1 is KGHSH and CDR2 is LQKENI. V lost 3 bases and J 1 base, leaving 6 bases between the germline ends. This CDR3 comprises 13 residues. The CDR3 region has the DNA TGTGCCAGCTCACCCACGGAGAACACTGAAGCTTTCTTT. Translation gives CASSPTENTEAFF.

This chain uses TRBV2 with TRBJ1-3; unclear D gene. This CDR3 contains 13 residues. The germline V and J ends were trimmed by 5 bases and 3 bases, with 8 bases remaining between them. Germline CDR1 SNHLY, CDR2 FYNNEI. DNA of the CDR3: TGTGCCAGCAGTCAGGAAGATGGAAACACCATATATTTT. This codes for CASSQEDGNTIYF.

This sequence joins TRBV5-5 and TRBJ1-5; TRBD1 matches 9 bases. CDR3 length: 14 amino acids. Germline CDR1 SGHKS, CDR2 YYEKEE (reference sequence). With V trimmed by 3 bases and J by 6 bases, 4 bases remained unmatched. CDR3 amino acids: CASSSGTGIQPQHF. The CDR3 region has the DNA TGTGCCAGCAGCTCCGGGACAGGGATTCAGCCCCAGCATTTT.

The rearrangement joins TRBV5-1 to TRBJ1-2; no definite D call. Germline assignment: CDR1 SGHRS and CDR2 YFSETQ. The CDR3 loop spans 16 amino acids. V was pared by 4 bases and J by 4 bases, with 20 bases between. The CDR3 region has the DNA TGCGCCAGCAGCCCAAGGACCCCTCGCTGGCGCTATGGCTACACCTTC. Its protein is CASSPRTPRWRYGYTF.

The chain combines TRBV3-1 (or the pseudogene TRBV3-2) with TRBJ1-6; D remains unclear. CDR3 length: 14 residues. V lost 1 base to trimming and J lost 7 bases, with 8 bases between them. Per the germline V gene, CDR1 is LGHDT and CDR2 is YNNKEL (reference sequence). The CDR3 coding sequence is TGTGCCAGCAGCCAAGGGTTGGGAAATTCACCCCTCCACTTT. As protein: CASSQGLGNSPLHF.

J is TRBJ2-5 and V is TRBV2; 9 nucleotides align to TRBD1. V was clipped by 7 bases and J by 5 bases; unmatched bases: 8. This CDR3 is built from 14 residues. CDR1 SNHLY and CDR2 FYNNEI come from the germline V gene. The CDR3 loop is CASKSDRGRETQYF. The DNA for the CDR3 is TGTGCCAGCAAATCGGACAGGGGTCGTGAGACCCAGTACTTC.

This clone was counted between two and nine times. This sequence joins TRBV7-8 and TRBJ2-5; TRBD1 might be the D (6 bases). Trimming left V 5 bases short and J 2 bases short, with 12 bases between. The CDR3 spans 14 residues. CDR1 is SGHVS and CDR2 is FQNEAQ in the germline V gene. CDR3 in DNA: TGTGCCAGCAGCCCGACAGGAACTCAAGAGACCCAGTACTTC. Protein product: CASSPTGTQETQYF.

This chain joins TRBV2 and TRBJ2-3, with TRBD2 matching over 11 bases. The V segment lost 5 bases and the J segment 4 bases; nucleotides outside the gene matches: 8. Germline V gene data show CDR1 as SNHLY and CDR2 as FYNNEI. The CDR3 has 16 amino acids. The CDR3 here is CASSRDSGGGADTQYF. DNA for the CDR3: TGTGCCAGCAGTAGAGATAGCGGGGGGGGTGCAGATACGCAGTATTTT.

The V gene is TRBV11-2, the J gene TRBJ2-7; 10 bases agree with TRBD2. Germline assignment: CDR1 SGHAT and CDR2 FQNNGV. This CDR3 is 15 amino acids long. V lost 5 bases and J lost 7; bases outside the gene matches: 11. The DNA of the CDR3 is TGTGCCAGCAGCCTAAACCTAGCGGGGGCGAGGGAGCAGTACTTC. This codes for CASSLNLAGAREQYF.

The chain has TRBV6-6 and TRBJ1-1; D is unresolved. CDR1 and CDR2 (germline): MNHNY, SVGAGI (reference sequence). The CDR3 sequence is 13 residues long. The V end was cut by 0 bases, the J end by 8 bases, with 10 bases between. The CDR3 loop reads CASSYSAELEAFF. The DNA for the CDR3 is TGTGCCAGCAGTTACTCAGCCGAGTTGGAAGCTTTCTTT.

V is TRBV5-1 and J is TRBJ2-1; D might be TRBD1 (6 bases). V lost 7 bases to trimming and J lost 9 bases, with 17 bases between them. The CDR3 consists of 13 residues. The germline gives CDR1 SGHRS, CDR2 YFSETQ. Here the CDR3 DNA reads TGCGCCAGCTCCAATGCACAGGGACGTGAGCAGTTCTTC. This codes for CASSNAQGREQFF.

V is TRBV4-1 and J is TRBJ2-7, with TRBD2 matching over 7 bases. Germline V gives CDR1 MGHRA, CDR2 YSYEKL. Unmatched junction bases numbered 9, after V lost 1 base and J lost 3 bases. This CDR3 has 16 residues. CDR3 DNA: TGCGCCAGCAGCCAAGTCTTCGGGGGGACCGGCTACGAGCAGTACTTC. Translation: CASSQVFGGTGYEQYF.

The chain employs TRBV3-1 (or the pseudogene TRBV3-2) and TRBJ1-4; D is undetermined. V was cut by 0 bases and J by 4 bases, with 12 bases left in between. From germline, CDR1 is LGHDT and CDR2 YNNKEL (reference sequence). The CDR3 extends over 16 amino acids. The DNA for the CDR3 is TGTGCCAGCAGCCAAGATCCGGCGGGAAATAATGAAAAACTGTTTTTT. Translated: CASSQDPAGNNEKLFF.

The rearrangement joins TRBV5-6 to TRBJ1-5; 7 bases match TRBD1. This CDR3 has 17 residues. Germline V lookup: CDR1 SGHDT, CDR2 YYEEEE. Trimming removed 3 bases from V and 3 bases from J; junction bases left unmatched: 12. CDR3 coding DNA: TGTGCCAGCAGCTCCTATCCTACAGGGGCCGTCAATCAGCCCCAGCATTTT. This translates into CASSSYPTGAVNQPQHF.

The genes are TRBV30 and TRBJ1-2; TRBD1 might be the D (5 bases). Trimming took off 4 bases at V and 2 bases at J, with 17 bases between the two ends. Germline V gene sequence: CDR1 GTSNPN, CDR2 SVGIG (reference sequence). The CDR3 spans 15 residues. CDR3 in amino acids: CAWTKQGVLNYGYTF. CDR3 nucleotide sequence: TGTGCCTGGACCAAGCAAGGGGTCCTCAACTATGGCTACACCTTC. Complete variable domain (other parts from reference TRBV30 and TRBJ1-2): SQTIHQWPATLVQPVGSPLSLECTVEGTSNPNLYWYRQAAGRGLQLLFYSVGIGQISSEVPQNLSASRPQDRQFILSSKKLLLSDSGFYLCAWTKQGVLNYGYTFGSGTRLTVV.

The rearrangement joins TRBV19 to TRBJ2-1; 10 nucleotides align to TRBD1. Germline V gene lookup returns CDR1 LNHDA and CDR2 SQIVND (reference sequence). The CDR3 is 15 residues long. With V trimmed by 6 bases and J by 5 bases, 7 bases remained unmatched. The chain's CDR3 is CASSLRGTGDNEQFF. The CDR3 bases are TGTGCCAGTAGCCTGCGGGGGACAGGGGACAATGAGCAGTTCTTC.